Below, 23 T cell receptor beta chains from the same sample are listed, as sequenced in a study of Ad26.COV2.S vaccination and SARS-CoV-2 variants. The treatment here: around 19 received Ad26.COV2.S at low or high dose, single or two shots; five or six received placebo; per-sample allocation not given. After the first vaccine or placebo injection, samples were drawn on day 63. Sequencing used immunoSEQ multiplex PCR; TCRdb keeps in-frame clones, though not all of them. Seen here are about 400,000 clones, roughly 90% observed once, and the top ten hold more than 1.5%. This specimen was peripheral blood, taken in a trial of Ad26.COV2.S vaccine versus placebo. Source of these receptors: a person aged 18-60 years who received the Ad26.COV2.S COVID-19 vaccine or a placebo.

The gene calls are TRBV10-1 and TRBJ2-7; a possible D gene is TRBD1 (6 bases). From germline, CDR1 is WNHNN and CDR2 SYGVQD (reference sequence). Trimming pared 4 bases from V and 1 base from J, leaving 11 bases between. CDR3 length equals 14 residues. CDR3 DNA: TGCGCCAGCAGTGGAGCCAGGGGTTCCTACGAGCAGTACTTC. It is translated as CASSGARGSYEQYF.

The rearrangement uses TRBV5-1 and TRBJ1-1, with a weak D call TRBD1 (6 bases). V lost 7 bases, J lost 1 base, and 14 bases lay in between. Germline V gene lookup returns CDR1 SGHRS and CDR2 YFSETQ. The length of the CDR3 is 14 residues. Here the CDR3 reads CASGGAGANTEAFF. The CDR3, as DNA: TGCGCCAGCGGTGGGGCAGGGGCGAACACTGAAGCTTTCTTT. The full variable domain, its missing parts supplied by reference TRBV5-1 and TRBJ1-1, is KAGVTQTPRYLIKTRGQQVTLSCSPISGHRSVSWYQQTPGQGLQFLFEYFSETQRNKGNFPGRFSGRQFSNSRSEMNVSTLELGDSALYLCASGGAGANTEAFFGQGTRLTVV.

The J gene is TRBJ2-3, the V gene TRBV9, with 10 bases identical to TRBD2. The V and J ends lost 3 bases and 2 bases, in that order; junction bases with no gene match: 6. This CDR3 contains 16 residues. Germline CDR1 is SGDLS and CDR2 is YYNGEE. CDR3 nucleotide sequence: TGTGCCAGCAGCGCCAGCGGGGGGGGGACCACAGATACGCAGTATTTT. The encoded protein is CASSASGGGTTDTQYF. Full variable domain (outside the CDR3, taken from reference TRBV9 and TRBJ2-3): DSGVTQTPKHLITATGQRVTLRCSPRSGDLSVYWYQQSLDQGLQFLIQYYNGEERAKGNILERFSAQQFPDLHSELNLSSLELGDSALYFCASSASGGGTTDTQYFGPGTRLTVL.

CDR3 sequence: CASSPKGHLSSYNSPLHF. The CDR3 nucleotides read TGTGCCAGCAGCCCGAAGGGACACCTCAGCTCCTATAATTCACCCCTCCACTTT. The chain joins TRBV7-2 to TRBJ1-6, with TRBD1 as a possible D gene (6 bases). The ends were cut back, 5 bases at V and 0 bases at J, with 17 bases in the middle. Germline CDR1 and CDR2: SGHTA and FQGNSA. The length of the CDR3 is 18 residues.

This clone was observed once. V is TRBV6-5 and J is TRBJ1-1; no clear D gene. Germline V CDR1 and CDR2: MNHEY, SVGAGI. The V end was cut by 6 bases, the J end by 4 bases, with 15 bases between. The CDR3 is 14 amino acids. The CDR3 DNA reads TGTGCCAGCAGACCACTCGGGGAAATCACTGAAGCTTTCTTT. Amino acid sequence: CASRPLGEITEAFF.

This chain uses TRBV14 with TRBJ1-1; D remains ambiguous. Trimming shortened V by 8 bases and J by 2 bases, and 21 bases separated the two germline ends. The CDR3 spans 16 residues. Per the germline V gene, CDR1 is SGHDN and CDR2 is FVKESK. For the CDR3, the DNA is TGTGCCAGCCGGGAATTCCATCCCTGGGTCAACACTGAAGCTTTCTTT. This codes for CASREFHPWVNTEAFF.

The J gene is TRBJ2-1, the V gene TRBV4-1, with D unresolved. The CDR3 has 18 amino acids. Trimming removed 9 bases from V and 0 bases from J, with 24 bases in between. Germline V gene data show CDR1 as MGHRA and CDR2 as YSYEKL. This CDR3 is CASGRGLRYKSSYNEQFF. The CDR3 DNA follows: TGCGCCAGTGGCCGAGGATTACGGTATAAGAGCTCCTACAATGAGCAGTTCTTC.

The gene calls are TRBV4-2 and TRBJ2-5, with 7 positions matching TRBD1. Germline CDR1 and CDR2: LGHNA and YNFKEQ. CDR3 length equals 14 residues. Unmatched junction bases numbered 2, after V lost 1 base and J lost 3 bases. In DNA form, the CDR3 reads TGTGCCAGCAGCCAAGGGGACAGAAAAGAGACCCAGTACTTC. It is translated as CASSQGDRKETQYF.

This chain's CDR3 is CASSLLVTLDTGELFF. In nucleotides, the CDR3 is TGTGCCAGCAGCTTGCTAGTGACCCTGGACACCGGGGAGCTGTTTTTT. J is TRBJ2-2 and V is TRBV5-4; no reliable D call. In germline, CDR1 is SGHNT, CDR2 YYREEE (reference sequence). Trimming removed 1 base at V and 3 bases at J, with 13 bases between. The CDR3 contains 16 residues.

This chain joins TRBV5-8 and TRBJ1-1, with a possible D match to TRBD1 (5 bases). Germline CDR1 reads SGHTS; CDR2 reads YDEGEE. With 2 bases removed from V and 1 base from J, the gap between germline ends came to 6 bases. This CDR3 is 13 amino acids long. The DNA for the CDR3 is TGTGCCAGCAGCTTCGACAGGAACACTGAAGCTTTCTTT. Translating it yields CASSFDRNTEAFF.

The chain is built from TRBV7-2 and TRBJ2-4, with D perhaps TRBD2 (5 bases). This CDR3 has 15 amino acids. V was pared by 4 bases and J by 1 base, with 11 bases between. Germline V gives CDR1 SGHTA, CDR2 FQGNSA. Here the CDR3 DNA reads TGTGCCAGCAGCTCCGCCGCTAGCGCCAAAAACATTCAGTACTTC. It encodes CASSSAASAKNIQYF.

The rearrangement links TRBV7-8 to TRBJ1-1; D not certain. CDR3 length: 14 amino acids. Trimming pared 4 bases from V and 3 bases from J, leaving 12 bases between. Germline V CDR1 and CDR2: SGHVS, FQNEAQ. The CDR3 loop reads CASSSRRAYTEAFF. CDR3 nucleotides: TGTGCCAGCAGCTCAAGGCGGGCGTACACTGAAGCTTTCTTT.

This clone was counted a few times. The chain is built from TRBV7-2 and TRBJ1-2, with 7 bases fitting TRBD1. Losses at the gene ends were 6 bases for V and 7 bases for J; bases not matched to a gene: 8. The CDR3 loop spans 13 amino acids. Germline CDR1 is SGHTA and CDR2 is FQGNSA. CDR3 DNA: TGTGCCAGCAGTAACAGGGGAAGAACTGGCTACACCTTC. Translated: CASSNRGRTGYTF.

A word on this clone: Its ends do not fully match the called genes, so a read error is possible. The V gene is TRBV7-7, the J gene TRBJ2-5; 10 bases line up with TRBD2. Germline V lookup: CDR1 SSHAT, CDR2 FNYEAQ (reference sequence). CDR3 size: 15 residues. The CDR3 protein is CASSALAGDQETQYF. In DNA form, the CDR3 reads TGTGCTAGCAGTGCCCTAGCGGGGGACCAAGAGACCCAGTACTTC.

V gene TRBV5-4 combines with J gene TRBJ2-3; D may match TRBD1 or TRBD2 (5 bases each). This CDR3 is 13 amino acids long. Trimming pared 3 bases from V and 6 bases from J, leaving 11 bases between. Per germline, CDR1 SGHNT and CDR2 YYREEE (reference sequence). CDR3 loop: CASSSEWGDTQYF. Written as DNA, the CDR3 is TGTGCCAGCAGCTCCGAATGGGGGGATACGCAGTATTTT.

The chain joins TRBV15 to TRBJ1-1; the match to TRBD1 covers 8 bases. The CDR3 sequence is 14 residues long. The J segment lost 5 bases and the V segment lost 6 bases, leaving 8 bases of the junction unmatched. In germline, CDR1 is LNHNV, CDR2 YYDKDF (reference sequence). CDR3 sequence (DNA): TGTGCCACCAGAAACGGACAGGGACGGACTGAAGCTTTCTTT. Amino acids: CATRNGQGRTEAFF.

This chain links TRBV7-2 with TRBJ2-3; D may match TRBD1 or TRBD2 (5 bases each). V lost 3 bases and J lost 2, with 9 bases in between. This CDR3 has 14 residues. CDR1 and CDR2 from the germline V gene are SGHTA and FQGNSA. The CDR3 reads CASSFLGTTDTQYF. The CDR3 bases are TGTGCCAGCAGCTTCCTGGGGACCACAGATACGCAGTATTTT.

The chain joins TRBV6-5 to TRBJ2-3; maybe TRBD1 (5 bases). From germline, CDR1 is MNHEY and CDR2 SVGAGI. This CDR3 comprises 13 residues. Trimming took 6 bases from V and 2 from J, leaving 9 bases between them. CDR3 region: CASSLQVTDTQYF. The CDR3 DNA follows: TGTGCCAGCAGCCTACAGGTCACAGATACGCAGTATTTT.

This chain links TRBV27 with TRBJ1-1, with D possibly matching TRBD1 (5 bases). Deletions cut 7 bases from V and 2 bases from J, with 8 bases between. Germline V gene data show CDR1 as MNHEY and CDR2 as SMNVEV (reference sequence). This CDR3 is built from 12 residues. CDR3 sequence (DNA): TGTGCCAGCATGAGGGGTAACACTGAAGCTTTCTTT. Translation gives CASMRGNTEAFF.

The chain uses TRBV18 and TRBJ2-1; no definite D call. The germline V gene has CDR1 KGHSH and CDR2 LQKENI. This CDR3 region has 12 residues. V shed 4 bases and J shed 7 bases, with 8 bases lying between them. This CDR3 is CASSLQKNEQFF. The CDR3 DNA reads TGTGCCAGCTCACTACAAAAAAATGAGCAGTTCTTC.

The CDR3, as DNA: TGTGCCAGCAGTGAAGCTTCACAGGGTAATTCACCCCTCCACTTT. Its translation: CASSEASQGNSPLHF. This chain connects TRBV6-1 to TRBJ1-6, with D maybe TRBD1 (6 bases). V lost 0 bases and J lost 6, with 9 bases in between. This CDR3 has 15 amino acids. Germline values: CDR1 MNHNS, CDR2 SASEGT.

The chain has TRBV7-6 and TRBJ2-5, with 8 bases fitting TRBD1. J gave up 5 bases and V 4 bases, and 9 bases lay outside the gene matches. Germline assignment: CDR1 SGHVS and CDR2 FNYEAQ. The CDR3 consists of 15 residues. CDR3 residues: CASSYATGEAETQYF. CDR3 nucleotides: TGTGCCAGCAGCTACGCGACAGGGGAGGCCGAGACCCAGTACTTC. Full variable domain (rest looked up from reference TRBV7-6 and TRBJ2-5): GAGVSQSPRYKVTKRGQDVALRCDPISGHVSLYWYRQALGQGPEFLTYFNYEAQQDKSGLPNDRFSAERPEGSISTLTIQRTEQRDSAMYRCASSYATGEAETQYFGPGTRLLVL.

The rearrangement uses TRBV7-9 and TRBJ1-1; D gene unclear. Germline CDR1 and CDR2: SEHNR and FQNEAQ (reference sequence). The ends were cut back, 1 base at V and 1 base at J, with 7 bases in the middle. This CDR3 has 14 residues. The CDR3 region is CASSLDTPNTEAFF. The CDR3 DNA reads TGTGCCAGCAGCTTAGACACCCCGAACACTGAAGCTTTCTTT.